This record concerns one T cell receptor beta chain sequence. Its antigen is undetermined. The entry originates in a study of cytomegalovirus exposure and HLA in healthy donors. Study-level information: Approximately 85 million unique TCRs from HLA-typed donors made up an early data release.

V gave up 3 bases and J gave up 6 bases; unmatched junction bases: 3. Germline lookup yields CDR1 SGHNT and CDR2 YENEEA. The CDR3 is made up of 13 amino acids. A multiplex PCR was run with 60 Vbeta primers and 13 Jbeta primers. This table comes from immunoSEQ multiplex PCR, and its TCRdb copy is limited to in-frame clones, with some not included. The table has approximately 130,000 clones, around 70% seen once; the top ten hold about 3%. Study-wide points: Three chains tied to CMV proved CMV antigen-specific in vitro. Per published reports, the classifier diagnosed cytomegalovirus status with high specificity and sensitivity. Reportedly, TCR beta sequences accurately predicted HLA-A and HLA-B alleles in most subjects.

The TCR sequence derives from a man in his thirties or forties in good health and CMV-seronegative. The source material was PBMCs. The chain recombines TRBV11-3 with TRBJ1-2; 8 bases align to TRBD1. CDR3 nucleotides: TGTGCCAGCAGCTTCGGACAGGGCCATGGCTACACCTTC. Its translation is CASSFGQGHGYTF.